These 2 T cell receptor beta chains came from one sample sequenced in a study of response to subunit inactivated influenza vaccine. TCRdb re-called the RT-PCR reads through MiXCR, storing one row per CDR3 protein. The sample lists around 250,000 distinct CDR3 sequences, roughly an eighth occurring once. The specimen comprised non-naive T cells sorted from PBMCs, sampled 14 days before vaccination. The receptors were gathered from a man aged 45-65 years who received an inactivated influenza vaccine.

The V and J genes are TRBV28 and TRBJ2-2, with 9 bases matching TRBD1. Germline CDR1 is MDHEN and CDR2 is SYDVKM. The CDR3 consists of 15 residues. With V trimmed by 8 bases and J by 4 bases, 8 bases remained unmatched. The CDR3 coding sequence is TGTGCCAGCCGAACAGGGGGCGCCGGCACCGGGGAGCTGTTTTTT. Encoded protein: CASRTGGAGTGELFF.

The chain joins TRBV15 to TRBJ2-7; 9 bases are shared with TRBD2. Germline V gives CDR1 LNHNV, CDR2 YYDKDF (reference sequence). The ends lost 0 bases at V and 7 bases at J; junction bases unmatched: 7. The CDR3 is 15 residues long. The CDR3, as DNA: TGTGCCACCAGCAGAGATGCTAGCGGGATGAGGGAGCAGTACTTC. Translation: CATSRDASGMREQYF.